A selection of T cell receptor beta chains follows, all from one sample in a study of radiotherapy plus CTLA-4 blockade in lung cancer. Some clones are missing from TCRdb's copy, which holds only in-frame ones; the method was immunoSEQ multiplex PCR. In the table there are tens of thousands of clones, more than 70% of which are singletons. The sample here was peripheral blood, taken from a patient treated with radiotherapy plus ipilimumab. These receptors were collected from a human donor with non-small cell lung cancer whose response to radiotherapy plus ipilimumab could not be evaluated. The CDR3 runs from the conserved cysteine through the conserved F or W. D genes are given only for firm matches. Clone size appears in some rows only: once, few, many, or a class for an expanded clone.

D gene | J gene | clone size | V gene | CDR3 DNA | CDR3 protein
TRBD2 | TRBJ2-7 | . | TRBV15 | TGTGCCACCGGCCCGGGGGGGCTCAAGGGCGAGCAGTACTTC | CATGPGGLKGEQYF
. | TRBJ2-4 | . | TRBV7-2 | TGTGCCAGCAGCTTAGCCTCCAAAAACATTCAGTACTTC | CASSLASKNIQYF
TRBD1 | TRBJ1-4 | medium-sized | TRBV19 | TGTGCCAGTAGTATCACAGGGGGATACGAAAAACTGTTTTTT | CASSITGGYEKLFF
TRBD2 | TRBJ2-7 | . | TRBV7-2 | TGTGCCAGCAGACCCGGGACTAGCGGATTCTCCTACGAGCAGTACTTC | CASRPGTSGFSYEQYF
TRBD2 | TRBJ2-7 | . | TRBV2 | TGTGCCAGCCGAGGACTAGTCAACGAGCAGTACTTC | CASRGLVNEQYF
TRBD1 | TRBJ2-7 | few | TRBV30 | TGTGCCTGCGAGGGGGCGTACGAGCAGTACTTC | CACEGAYEQYF
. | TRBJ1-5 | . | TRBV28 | TGTGCCAGCAGTCCCCCGCTGAGGATAGTTCAGCCCCAGCATTTT | CASSPPLRIVQPQHF
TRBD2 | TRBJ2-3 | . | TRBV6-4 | TGTGCCAGCAGTGACTTGGGACTAGCGGGGGGGCCAGATACGCAGTATTTT | CASSDLGLAGGPDTQYF
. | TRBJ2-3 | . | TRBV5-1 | TGCGCCAGCAGCTTGGACAAGGGGCGATCAGATACGCAGTATTTT | CASSLDKGRSDTQYF
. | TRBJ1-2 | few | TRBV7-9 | TGTGCCAGCACAGGACAGTCTAACTATGGCTACACCTTC | CASTGQSNYGYTF
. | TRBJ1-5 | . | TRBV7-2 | TGTGCCAGCAGCGCAGGAAACGCCCCAGCCCAGCATTTT | CASSAGNAPAQHF
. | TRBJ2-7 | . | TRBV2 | TGTGCCAGCATGTTAGAATTCGAGCAGTACTTC | CASMLEFEQYF
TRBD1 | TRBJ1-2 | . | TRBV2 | TGTGCCAGCAGGGACAGGTTCTATGGCTACACCTTC | CASRDRFYGYTF
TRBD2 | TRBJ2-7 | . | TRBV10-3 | TGTGCCATCAGTGAGTCCTTTAGCGGGAGTTTCTACGAGCAGTACTTC | CAISESFSGSFYEQYF
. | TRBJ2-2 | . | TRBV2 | TGTGCCAGCCGCCCTTTGGAGGGTGCGAACACCGGGGAGCTGTTTTTT | CASRPLEGANTGELFF
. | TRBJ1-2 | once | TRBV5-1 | TGCGCCAGCAGCTTAAACAGTGACTATGGCTACACCTTC | CASSLNSDYGYTF
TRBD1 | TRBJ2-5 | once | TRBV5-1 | TGCGCCAGCGGCACGGGGACAGGGCCTGAGACCCAGTACTTC | CASGTGTGPETQYF
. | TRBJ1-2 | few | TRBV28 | TGTGCCAGCAGTCCCACGGGACACTACCTCTATGGCTACACCTTC | CASSPTGHYLYGYTF
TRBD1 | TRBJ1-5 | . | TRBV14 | TGTGCCAGCAGCCCTAGAACCACACAGGGGGGCAATCAGCCCCAGCATTTT | CASSPRTTQGGNQPQHF
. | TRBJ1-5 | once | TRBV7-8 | TGTGCCAGCAGCCCTAGTTCCCAGCGGTCCCATCAGCCCCAGCATTTT | CASSPSSQRSHQPQHF
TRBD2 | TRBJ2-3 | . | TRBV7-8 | TGTGCCAGCAGCTTTCGGACTAGCGGGTCTAAAGATACGCAGTATTTT | CASSFRTSGSKDTQYF
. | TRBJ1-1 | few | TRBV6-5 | TGTGCCAGCAGTTACTTAGGGGGCACTGAAGCTTTCTTT | CASSYLGGTEAFF
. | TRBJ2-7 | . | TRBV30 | TGTGCCTGGGGAGGGGCAGGGAGCTCCTACGAGCAGTACTTC | CAWGGAGSSYEQYF
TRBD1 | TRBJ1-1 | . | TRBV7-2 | TGTGCCAGCAGCCGGGACAGGGGGCAAGCTTTCTTT | CASSRDRGQAFF
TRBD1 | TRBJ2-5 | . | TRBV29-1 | TGCAGCGTGGGGACAGGGGGCCAAGAGACCCAGTACTTC | CSVGTGGQETQYF
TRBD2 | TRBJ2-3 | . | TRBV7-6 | TGTGCCAGCAGCTTAACGGGGGGGGGCACAGATACGCAGTATTTT | CASSLTGGGTDTQYF
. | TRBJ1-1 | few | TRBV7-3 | TGTGCCAGCAGCCGAACAGCACAGAGCACTGAAGCTTTCTTT | CASSRTAQSTEAFF
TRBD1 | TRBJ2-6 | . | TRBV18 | TGTGCCAGCTCCAACCTCCGGGCAGGGGGCGCTGGGGCCAACGTCCTGACTTTC | CASSNLRAGGAGANVLTF
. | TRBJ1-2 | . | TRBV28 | TGTGCCAGCAGTCTAGGGAGCTATGGCTACACCTTC | CASSLGSYGYTF
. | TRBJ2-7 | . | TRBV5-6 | TGTGCCAGCACCACAGGGTGGTCCTCCTACGAGCAGTACTTC | CASTTGWSSYEQYF
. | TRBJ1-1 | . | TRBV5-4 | TGTGCCAGCAGCTTGGGACTGTTGAACACTGAAGCTTTCTTT | CASSLGLLNTEAFF
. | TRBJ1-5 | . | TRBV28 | TGTGCCAGCAGTTTAAGGTCAGGCGAACAGAGCAATCAGCCCCAGCATTTT | CASSLRSGEQSNQPQHF
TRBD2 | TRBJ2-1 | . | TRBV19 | TGTGCCAGTAGTTTAGCGGGAGCCTCAAGGCAGTTCTTC | CASSLAGASRQFF
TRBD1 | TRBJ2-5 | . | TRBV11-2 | TGTGCCAGCAGCCCACGGACAGGGGCAGAGACCCAGTACTTC | CASSPRTGAETQYF
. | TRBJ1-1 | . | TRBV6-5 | TGTGCCAGCAGTTATAGGACAGTGAACACTGAAGCTTTCTTT | CASSYRTVNTEAFF
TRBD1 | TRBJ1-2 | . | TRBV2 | TGTGCCAGCAGTTCCCAGGGGGCTTTGAACTATGGCTACACCTTC | CASSSQGALNYGYTF
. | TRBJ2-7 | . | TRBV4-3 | TGCGCCAGCAGCCAAGGCCCCGGGACTCAGTACGAGCAGTACTTC | CASSQGPGTQYEQYF
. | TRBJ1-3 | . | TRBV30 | TGTGCCTGGGCGCGGGGGTTCTTGTCTGGAAACACCATATATTTT | CAWARGFLSGNTIYF
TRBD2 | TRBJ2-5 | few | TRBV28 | TGTGCCAGCAGTTTTAGCGGGAGGGGGCAAGAGACCCAGTACTTC | CASSFSGRGQETQYF
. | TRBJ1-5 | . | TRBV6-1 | TGTGCCAGCAGTGGACAGCGGGCTGATCAGCCCCAGCATTTT | CASSGQRADQPQHF
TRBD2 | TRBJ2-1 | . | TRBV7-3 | TGTGCCAGCAGCCTACAAGGACTAGCGGGAGGAGGCAATGAGCAGTTCTTC | CASSLQGLAGGGNEQFF
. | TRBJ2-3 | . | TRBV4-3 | TGCGCCAGTAGCCATCGGGGGGCCGGGGATACGCAGTATTTT | CASSHRGAGDTQYF
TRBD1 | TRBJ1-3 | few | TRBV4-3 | TGCGCCAGCAGCCCCGGGGCGACAGGGTCTGGAAACACCATATATTTT | CASSPGATGSGNTIYF
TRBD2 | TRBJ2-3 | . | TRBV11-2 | TGTGCCAGCTCGACGGGCGGGGGGGCCGATACGCAGTATTTT | CASSTGGGADTQYF
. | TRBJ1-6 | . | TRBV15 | TGTGCCACCAGCAGAGGCTCCGGCGGGACTATCCATTCACCCCTCCACTTT | CATSRGSGGTIHSPLHF
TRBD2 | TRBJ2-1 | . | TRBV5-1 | TGCGCCAGCAGCCCTGGAGGCCGACTAGCGGGTCAGGATGAGCAGTTCTTC | CASSPGGRLAGQDEQFF
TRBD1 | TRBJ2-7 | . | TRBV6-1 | TGTGCCAGCAGCCACGGACAGGGCTACGAGCAGTACTTC | CASSHGQGYEQYF
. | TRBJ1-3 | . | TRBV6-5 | TGCGCCAGCAGTTACGGGGGCAGGGGTGGAAACACCATATATTTT | CASSYGGRGGNTIYF
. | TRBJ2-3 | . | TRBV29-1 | TGCAGCGTTATACAGACCACAGATACGCAGTATTTT | CSVIQTTDTQYF
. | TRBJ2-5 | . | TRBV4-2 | TGTGCCAGCAGCCAAGATCGAGGAGGGGAGACCCAGTACTTC | CASSQDRGGETQYF
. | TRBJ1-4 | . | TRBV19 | TGTGCCAGTAGAGAGCCTTATTCGGGAGCTAATGAAAAACTGTTTTTT | CASREPYSGANEKLFF
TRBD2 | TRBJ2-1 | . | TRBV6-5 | TGTGCCAGCAGCCCTCTAGCGGGGGCCTACAATGAGCAGTTCTTC | CASSPLAGAYNEQFF
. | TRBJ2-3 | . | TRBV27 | TGTGCCAGCAGCCTGGAAGGGGGAGACACAGATACGCAGTATTTT | CASSLEGGDTDTQYF
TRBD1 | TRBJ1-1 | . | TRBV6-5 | TGTGCCAGCAGTTCGATCCTCAGGGGGGACGGGGAAGCTTTCTTT | CASSSILRGDGEAFF
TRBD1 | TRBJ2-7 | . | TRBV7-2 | TGTGCCAGCAGCCCCCGTAGGACAGGGGTCCACGAGCAGTACTTC | CASSPRRTGVHEQYF
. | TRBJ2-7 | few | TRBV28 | TGTGCCAGCAGCATACAGAGCCGCTACGAGCAGTACTTC | CASSIQSRYEQYF
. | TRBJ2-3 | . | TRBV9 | TGTGCCAGCAGCGTGGGGGCCTCTAGCACAGATACGCAGTATTTT | CASSVGASSTDTQYF